Included here is one TCR beta chain sequence, with context. This entry is derived from a study of blood T cell repertoires in COVID-19. Across the study: COVID-19 samples, acute and convalescent, were from the United States, Italy and Spain.

The CDR3 has 15 amino acids. Trimming stripped 0 bases from V and 0 bases from J, with 8 bases between. From germline, CDR1 is SGHAT and CDR2 FQNNGV. As originally analysed: From reference gene primer amplification, estimates of nucleated cell counts were derived. Sequencing used immunoSEQ multiplex PCR; TCRdb keeps in-frame clones, though not all of them. That table furnishes V, J and clone size, whereas the DNA furnished D and trimming. This sample has a few hundred thousand clones, with about 88% found just once. Residents of about 25 US areas, aged about 18 to 89 years, made up the participants. Donors in Cohort 3 counted as recovered after two negative PCRs, clearance, or symptom resolution.

This chain links TRBV11-2 with TRBJ2-5, with D possibly TRBD2 on 6 matching bases. The receptor was derived from a woman between 50 and 59 years old who had recovered from COVID-19. Sequencing was done on a sample of PBMCs or T cells enriched from blood (not recorded which). Here the CDR3 reads CASSLDSGYQETQYF. DNA of the CDR3: TGTGCCAGCAGCTTAGATAGCGGCTACCAAGAGACCCAGTACTTC.